This record covers a single T cell receptor (beta chain). Per the study methods: Amplifying reference gene primers gave estimates of nucleated cell counts. Using immunoSEQ multiplex PCR, the repertoire was profiled, and TCRdb retains in-frame clones only, with some absent. Clone size and V and J calls were adopted from that table, with D and trimming inferred from the DNA. The data contain a few hundred thousand clones, roughly nine tenths of them singletons. V lost 3 bases, J lost 5 bases, and 8 bases lay in between. There are 12 residues in the CDR3. CDR1 and CDR2 (germline): PRHDT, FYEKMQ (reference sequence). This entry belongs to a study of blood T cell repertoires in COVID-19. In the study overall: The study drew acute and convalescent COVID-19 samples from the United States, Italy and Spain. Sources were T cells, B-cell-depleted T cells, or PBMCs; the material itself was cDNA or gDNA.

The sample taken for sequencing was peripheral blood. The TCR comes from a woman aged 45-65 years with acute or convalescent COVID-19. This chain joins TRBV13 and TRBJ2-7; a weak D match, TRBD2 (6 bases). CDR3 residues: CASSLGGNEQYF. The CDR3, as DNA: TGTGCCAGCAGCTTGGGGGGTAACGAGCAGTACTTC.